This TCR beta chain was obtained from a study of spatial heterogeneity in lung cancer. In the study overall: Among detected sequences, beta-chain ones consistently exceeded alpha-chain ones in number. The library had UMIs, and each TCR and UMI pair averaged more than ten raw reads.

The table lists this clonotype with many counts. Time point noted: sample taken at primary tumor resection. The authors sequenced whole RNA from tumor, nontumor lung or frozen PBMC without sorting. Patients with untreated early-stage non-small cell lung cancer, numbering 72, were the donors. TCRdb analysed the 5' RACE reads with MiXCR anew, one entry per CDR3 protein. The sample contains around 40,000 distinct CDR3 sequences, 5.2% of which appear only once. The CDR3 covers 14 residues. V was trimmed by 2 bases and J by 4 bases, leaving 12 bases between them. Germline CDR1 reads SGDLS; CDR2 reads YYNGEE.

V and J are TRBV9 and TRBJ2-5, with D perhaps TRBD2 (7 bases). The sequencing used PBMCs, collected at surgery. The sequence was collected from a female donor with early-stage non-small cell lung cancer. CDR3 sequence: CASSVGGPRETQYF. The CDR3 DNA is TGTGCCAGCAGCGTGGGGGGGCCCAGAGAGACCCAGTACTTC.